The following is a TCR beta chain sequence with its context. In the study's own analysis: Researchers report that nucleated cell counts were estimated from reference gene primer amplification. Generated by immunoSEQ multiplex PCR, the TCRdb table keeps only in-frame clones and is missing some. That table supplies the V and J calls and clone size; D and trimming were determined from the DNA. The repertoire holds around 25,000 clones, with about 83% as singletons. This sample was taken from a study of blood T cell repertoires in COVID-19. Study-wide background: Acute and convalescent COVID-19 specimens originated in the United States, Italy and Spain. Sample material is recorded as cDNA or gDNA derived from T cells, B-cell-depleted T cells, or PBMCs.

The J segment lost 1 base and the V segment lost 4 bases, leaving 4 bases of the junction unmatched. The germline CDR1 and CDR2 sequences are SGHDT and YYEEEE. The CDR3 is 14 residues long. Source material: peripheral blood. This clonotype was sampled from a man between 65 and 80 years old with active COVID-19. The V and J genes are TRBV5-6 and TRBJ1-1; 7 nucleotides line up with TRBD1. This chain's CDR3 is CASSPTGRNTEAFF. CDR3 nucleotides: TGTGCCAGCAGCCCGACAGGGCGGAACACTGAAGCTTTCTTT.